The 26 T cell receptor beta chains below come from one sample, sequenced in a study of blood T cell repertoires in COVID-19. Libraries were prepared by immunoSEQ multiplex PCR; TCRdb keeps only in-frame clonotypes and omits some of them. This table has more than 95,000 clones, just over 85% appearing once. The sample consisted of peripheral blood. All receptors come from a human donor in a cohort sampled during active COVID-19.

The CDR3 coding sequence is TGTGCCAGCGAGGGCAGGGGAAGCGGAAAACTGTTTTTT. Its translation is CASEGRGSGKLFF. This chain joins TRBV6-5 and TRBJ1-4, with a possible D match to TRBD1 (6 bases). Germline V lookup: CDR1 MNHEY, CDR2 SVGAGI. Trimming cost V 8 bases and J 10 bases, with 17 bases left between them. This CDR3 spans 13 amino acids.

This clone was picked up a small number of times. The V call is TRBV7-2, the J call TRBJ1-3; 7 bases are a match to TRBD1. This CDR3 region has 13 residues. V dropped 8 bases and J dropped 7; count of bases not matched to a gene: 8. The germline V gene has CDR1 SGHTA and CDR2 FQGNSA. CDR3 sequence reads: CASEDRVTNTIYF. In DNA, the CDR3 is TGTGCCAGCGAAGACAGGGTGACGAACACCATATATTTT.

This sequence joins TRBV4-1 and TRBJ2-2; weak D call: TRBD2 (5 bases). Between the trimmed V and J ends, which lost 0 bases and 6 bases, there was a span of 14 bases. The length of the CDR3 is 16 residues. Per germline, CDR1 MGHRA and CDR2 YSYEKL. This CDR3 reads CASSQERHGIAGELFF. The CDR3 DNA reads as TGCGCCAGCAGCCAAGAGAGACACGGGATTGCCGGGGAGCTGTTTTTT.

This chain joins TRBV30 and TRBJ1-1; 7 bases are shared with TRBD1. CDR3 length: 13 residues. V lost 5 bases, J lost 0 bases, and 3 bases stayed unmatched. In germline, CDR1 is GTSNPN, CDR2 SVGIG (reference sequence). Here the CDR3 reads CAWGGQMNTEAFF. DNA for the CDR3: TGTGCCTGGGGGGGACAGATGAACACTGAAGCTTTCTTT.

The chain recombines TRBV19 with TRBJ2-3; 9 bases map to TRBD2. V was pared by 4 bases and J by 4 bases, with 9 bases of the junction left unmatched. The length of the CDR3 is 16 residues. From germline, CDR1 is LNHDA and CDR2 SQIVND (reference sequence). CDR3 protein: CASSNPSGGKADTQYF. The CDR3 DNA is TGTGCCAGTAGTAACCCGAGCGGGGGGAAGGCAGATACGCAGTATTTT. Filled out from reference TRBV19 and TRBJ2-3, the complete variable domain reads DGGITQSPKYLFRKEGQNVTLSCEQNLNHDAMYWYRQDPGQGLRLIYYSQIVNDFQKGDIAEGYSVSREKKESFPLTVTSAQKNPTAFYLCASSNPSGGKADTQYFGPGTRLTVL.

The chain uses TRBV7-2 and TRBJ2-1; TRBD1 aligns across 7 bases. Germline CDR1 and CDR2: SGHTA and FQGNSA. The CDR3 is 15 amino acids. V gave up 0 bases and J gave up 6 bases; unmatched junction bases: 5. CDR3 nucleotide sequence: TGTGCCAGCAGCTTAGCAGGAACAGGGGCCAATGAGCAGTTCTTC. This codes for CASSLAGTGANEQFF. Filled out from reference TRBV7-2 and TRBJ2-1, the complete variable domain reads GAGVSQSPSNKVTEKGKDVELRCDPISGHTALYWYRQSLGQGLEFLIYFQGNSAPDKSGLPSDRFSAERTGGSVSTLTIQRTQQEDSAVYLCASSLAGTGANEQFFGPGTRLTVL.

To note about this clone: The junction shows a germline mismatch at one end, possibly a read error. The rearrangement links TRBV5-4 to TRBJ2-7; 13 nucleotides match TRBD2. CDR3 length equals 15 residues. The germline V gene has CDR1 SGHNT and CDR2 YYREEE (reference sequence). CDR3 bases: TGTGCCAGCAGTTTGGGCACTAGCGGGAGGGCCGAGCAGTACTTC. This codes for CASSLGTSGRAEQYF.

This rearrangement joins TRBV6-1 to TRBJ1-2; 7 nucleotides agree with TRBD1. The CDR3 consists of 17 residues. V dropped 0 bases and J dropped 5; count of bases not matched to a gene: 12. CDR1 and CDR2 from the germline V gene are MNHNS and SASEGT. The CDR3 DNA is TGTGCCAGCAGTGAAGCTTTTGGGACAGCATTTTCTTATGGCTACACCTTC. The encoded protein is CASSEAFGTAFSYGYTF.

The V and J genes are TRBV7-2 and TRBJ1-4; possible D gene TRBD1, 5 bases. V lost 5 bases, J lost 5 bases, and 15 bases lay in between. There are 15 residues in the CDR3. Germline V gives CDR1 SGHTA, CDR2 FQGNSA. As DNA, the CDR3 is TGTGCCAGCAGCCCCCGACAGACAATAAATGAAAAACTGTTTTTT. Amino acid sequence: CASSPRQTINEKLFF. The full variable domain, rest sourced from reference TRBV7-2 and TRBJ1-4, is GAGVSQSPSNKVTEKGKDVELRCDPISGHTALYWYRQSLGQGLEFLIYFQGNSAPDKSGLPSDRFSAERTGGSVSTLTIQRTQQEDSAVYLCASSPRQTINEKLFFGSGTQLSVL.

The rearrangement links TRBV5-1 to TRBJ1-4, with 11 bases that match TRBD1. J gave up 1 base and V 2 bases, and 7 bases lay outside the gene matches. Germline-derived CDR1 and CDR2 are SGHRS and YFSETQ. The CDR3 loop spans 18 amino acids. The CDR3 nucleotides read TGCGCCAGCAGCTTTCTGGACAGGGGGCATGGAACTAATGAAAAACTGTTTTTT. Amino acids: CASSFLDRGHGTNEKLFF.

As DNA, the CDR3 is TGCGCCAGCAGCTTGGGGGCCGGCGTTGGCTACACCTTC. It specifies CASSLGAGVGYTF. This chain joins TRBV5-1 and TRBJ1-2; no clear D. The CDR3 has 13 amino acids. The ends were cut back, 0 bases at V and 7 bases at J, with 10 bases in the middle. Per the germline V gene, CDR1 is SGHRS and CDR2 is YFSETQ.

The CDR3 loop is CASSQAGTGGEKLFF. The CDR3 nucleotides read TGTGCCAGCAGCCAAGCCGGGACAGGGGGTGAAAAACTGTTTTTT. The chain couples TRBV3-1 (or the pseudogene TRBV3-2) to TRBJ1-4, with 11 bases lining up with TRBD1. V trimming: 1 base; J trimming: 7 bases; junction bases outside the gene matches: 2. Looked up from germline, CDR1 is LGHDT and CDR2 is YNNKEL (reference sequence). This CDR3 has 15 residues.

The gene calls are TRBV6-4 and TRBJ1-2; TRBD1 is a possible D gene (6 bases). The CDR3 extends over 15 amino acids. V lost 6 bases, J lost 0 bases, and 14 bases lay in between. In germline, CDR1 is MRHNA, CDR2 SNTAGT. The CDR3 region has the DNA TGTGCCAGCAGCCCACAGGGCCGAGCTAACTATGGCTACACCTTC. Translating it yields CASSPQGRANYGYTF.

CDR3 coding DNA: TGTGCCAGCAGCTTATCACAGAACACTGAAGCTTTCTTT. This translates into CASSLSQNTEAFF. This rearrangement joins TRBV7-3 to TRBJ1-1; no firm D call. The V end was cut by 2 bases, the J end by 1 base, with 5 bases between. The V gene's germline CDR1 is SGHTA and CDR2 FQGTGA. CDR3 size: 13 residues.

The chain is built from TRBV19 and TRBJ2-7, with 7 bases identical to TRBD2. The germline CDR1 and CDR2 sequences are LNHDA and SQIVND (reference sequence). This CDR3 spans 14 amino acids. With 1 base clipped from V and 3 bases from J, the junction kept 3 bases outside the gene matches. In DNA form, the CDR3 reads TGTGCCAGTAGTATAGCGGGAGGTGACTACGAGCAGTACTTC. This sequence encodes CASSIAGGDYEQYF.

This chain joins TRBV13 and TRBJ2-3; weak D call: TRBD2 (5 bases). The CDR3 is 17 amino acids. V lost 5 bases and J lost 1, with 19 bases in between. Germline CDR1 is PRHDT and CDR2 is FYEKMQ (reference sequence). The CDR3 nucleotides are TGTGCCAGCAGCCCCCGTTGGCGGGTTTCCCGCACAGATACGCAGTATTTT. Translation: CASSPRWRVSRTDTQYF. The whole variable domain, filled in from reference TRBV13 and TRBJ2-3, reads AAGVIQSPRHLIKEKRETATLKCYPIPRHDTVYWYQQGPGQDPQFLISFYEKMQSDKGSIPDRFSAQQFSDYHSELNMSSLELGDSALYFCASSPRWRVSRTDTQYFGPGTRLTVL.

CDR3 sequence (DNA): TGTGCCAGCAGCCACTATACAGGGGGCTACGAGCAGTACTTC. It translates to CASSHYTGGYEQYF. The gene calls are TRBV14 and TRBJ2-7, with 8 bases identical to TRBD1. Germline V gene lookup returns CDR1 SGHDN and CDR2 FVKESK. CDR3 size: 14 residues. The V and J ends lost 3 bases and 3 bases, in that order; junction bases with no gene match: 4.

The chain couples TRBV4-1 to TRBJ1-1; 8 nucleotides line up with TRBD1. Looked up from germline, CDR1 is MGHRA and CDR2 is YSYEKL. The CDR3 has 16 amino acids. The trim removed 4 bases at V and 0 bases at J, leaving 7 bases unmatched. For the CDR3, the DNA is TGCGCCAGCAGCCGAGGACAGGGAGGCCTGAACACTGAAGCTTTCTTT. This codes for CASSRGQGGLNTEAFF.

The genes are TRBV27 and TRBJ1-3, with 7 bases that match TRBD1. V was clipped by 2 bases and J by 4 bases; unmatched bases: 2. The CDR3 extends over 14 amino acids. Germline values: CDR1 MNHEY, CDR2 SMNVEV (reference sequence). CDR3 sequence (DNA): TGTGCCAGCAGTTTAAACAGGGGCGGAAACACCATATATTTT. It encodes CASSLNRGGNTIYF.

This chain links TRBV7-9 with TRBJ2-3; TRBD2 might be the D (6 bases). The germline V gene encodes CDR1 SEHNR and CDR2 FQNEAQ (reference sequence). The V end was cut by 1 base, the J end by 0 bases, with 11 bases between. The CDR3 totals 16 residues. The CDR3 bases are TGTGCCAGCAGCTTAGATTTAGCGGACAGCACAGATACGCAGTATTTT. Protein product: CASSLDLADSTDTQYF.

The CDR3 protein is CASSLERGREQYF. In DNA form, the CDR3 reads TGTGCCAGCAGCTTAGAAAGGGGCAGGGAGCAGTACTTC. The V call is TRBV7-3, the J call TRBJ2-7, with D possibly matching TRBD1 (5 bases). This CDR3 contains 13 residues. Germline assignment: CDR1 SGHTA and CDR2 FQGTGA. Trimming stripped 2 bases from V and 7 bases from J, with 12 bases between.

The J gene is TRBJ2-2, the V gene TRBV9; 12 bases are shared with TRBD1. Germline CDR1 SGDLS, CDR2 YYNGEE. With V trimmed by 3 bases and J by 4 bases, 1 base remained unmatched. This CDR3 has 15 amino acids. The CDR3 DNA reads as TGTGCCAGCAGCGGGGACAGGGGGCCCACCGGGGAGCTGTTTTTT. It translates to CASSGDRGPTGELFF.

The chain joins TRBV11-3 to TRBJ1-1; 11 nucleotides agree with TRBD1. Germline CDR1 reads SGHNT; CDR2 reads YENEEA. CDR3 length: 16 amino acids. The V and J ends lost 5 bases and 4 bases, in that order; junction bases with no gene match: 9. As DNA, the CDR3 is TGTGCCAGCAGCCCAGGACAGGGGGCTAGTCCCACTGAAGCTTTCTTT. It codes for CASSPGQGASPTEAFF.

The chain employs TRBV5-1 and TRBJ2-7; D unresolved. CDR1 and CDR2 (germline): SGHRS, YFSETQ. The V end was cut by 4 bases, the J end by 6 bases, with 11 bases between. The CDR3 extends over 12 amino acids. The CDR3 protein is CASSPLVGEQYF. DNA of the CDR3: TGCGCCAGCAGCCCTCTAGTGGGCGAGCAGTACTTC.

The rearrangement joins TRBV9 to TRBJ2-1, with 8 bases fitting TRBD1. Germline CDR1 is SGDLS and CDR2 is YYNGEE. With 4 bases clipped from V and 4 bases from J, the junction kept 16 bases outside the gene matches. The CDR3 is 18 amino acids. The CDR3 DNA sequence: TGTGCCAGCAGCTCCCCCCTAGTGGCAGGGGGCCTATACAATGAGCAGTTCTTC. It is translated as CASSSPLVAGGLYNEQFF.

This clone showed up just a few times. The chain's CDR3 is CASSLGQNYQPQHF. The CDR3 nucleotides are TGTGCCAGCAGCTTGGGACAGAACTATCAGCCCCAGCATTTT. V usage is TRBV5-4 and J usage is TRBJ1-5, with D tentatively TRBD1 (5 bases). Germline CDR1 and CDR2: SGHNT and YYREEE (reference sequence). The CDR3 contains 14 residues. Trimming pared 0 bases from V and 5 bases from J, leaving 9 bases between.